What follows is one T cell receptor beta chain and its context. Sequenced by immunoSEQ multiplex PCR; TCRdb stores in-frame clones only, minus some. The data show 95,000 to 150,000 clones, 55% to 75% seen once. The data derive from a study of blood T cell repertoires in COVID-19. The V end lost 3 bases, the J end lost 5 bases, and 16 bases lay between the germline ends. Germline assignment: CDR1 LNHDA and CDR2 SQIVND (reference sequence). The CDR3 runs to 15 residues. The V call is TRBV19, the J call TRBJ1-1, with D possibly being TRBD1 (6 bases). Sequenced material: peripheral blood. This TCR was sampled from an older woman with acute or convalescent COVID-19. The CDR3 protein is CASSIWSTGRTEAFF. CDR3 in DNA: TGTGCCAGTAGTATTTGGTCCACAGGGCGGACTGAAGCTTTCTTT.